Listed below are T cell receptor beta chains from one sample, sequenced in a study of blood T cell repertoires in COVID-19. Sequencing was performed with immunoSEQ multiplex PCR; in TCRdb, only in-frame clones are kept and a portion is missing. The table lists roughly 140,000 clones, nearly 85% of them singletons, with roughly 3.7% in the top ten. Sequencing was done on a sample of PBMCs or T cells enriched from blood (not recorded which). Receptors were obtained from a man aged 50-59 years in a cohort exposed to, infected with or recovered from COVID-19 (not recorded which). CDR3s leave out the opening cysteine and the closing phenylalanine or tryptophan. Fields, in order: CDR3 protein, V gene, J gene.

cdr3_aa: ASSPQDRANTEAF
v_call: TRBV28
j_call: TRBJ1-1

cdr3_aa: ASSQGENTEAF
v_call: TRBV2
j_call: TRBJ1-1

cdr3_aa: ASSLGRQGIDTQY
v_call: TRBV27
j_call: TRBJ2-3

cdr3_aa: AWSDGPPYEQY
v_call: TRBV30
j_call: TRBJ2-7

cdr3_aa: APWGGKPYEQY
v_call: TRBV19
j_call: TRBJ2-7

cdr3_aa: ASSPMAGENTIY
v_call: TRBV5-5
j_call: TRBJ1-3

cdr3_aa: ASSLSTGETQY
v_call: TRBV7-8
j_call: TRBJ2-5

cdr3_aa: ASSSPGSDYT
v_call: TRBV11-2
j_call: TRBJ1-2

cdr3_aa: ATSGRVVFTGELF
v_call: TRBV24-1
j_call: TRBJ2-2

cdr3_aa: ASSYDRVEGYT
v_call: TRBV28
j_call: TRBJ1-2

cdr3_aa: ASSSLGGASYGYT
v_call: TRBV11-2
j_call: TRBJ1-2

cdr3_aa: ASSQDGCTVNQPQH
v_call: TRBV4-3
j_call: TRBJ1-5

cdr3_aa: ASISPGEKLF
v_call: TRBV28
j_call: TRBJ1-4

cdr3_aa: ATSDPVSYEQY
v_call: TRBV24-1
j_call: TRBJ2-7

cdr3_aa: ASSGAMNEQF
v_call: TRBV30
j_call: TRBJ2-1

cdr3_aa: ASSQVRGGLETQY
v_call: TRBV4-1
j_call: TRBJ2-5

cdr3_aa: ASSQDRGWPPLH
v_call: TRBV3-1/TRBV3-2
j_call: TRBJ1-6

cdr3_aa: ASSLDPYRVNTEAF
v_call: TRBV5-4
j_call: TRBJ1-1

cdr3_aa: ASSLMGQGTTEAF
v_call: TRBV7-3
j_call: TRBJ1-1

cdr3_aa: ASSSTGTGRETQY
v_call: TRBV7-9
j_call: TRBJ2-5

cdr3_aa: ASSPGLAGGPDTGELF
v_call: TRBV4-3
j_call: TRBJ2-2

cdr3_aa: ASSEGHSSSYEQY
v_call: TRBV14
j_call: TRBJ2-7

cdr3_aa: ASSMNRGYGGYT
v_call: TRBV19
j_call: TRBJ1-2

cdr3_aa: ASSPETNEKLF
v_call: TRBV9
j_call: TRBJ1-4

cdr3_aa: ASSNRDRDEKLF
v_call: TRBV21-1
j_call: TRBJ1-4

cdr3_aa: ASRLAGGGYT
v_call: TRBV6-5
j_call: TRBJ1-2

cdr3_aa: ATGQGETEAF
v_call: TRBV10-3
j_call: TRBJ1-1

cdr3_aa: ASSPSSGTGYEQY
v_call: TRBV9
j_call: TRBJ2-7

cdr3_aa: ASSLEAGTNYEQY
v_call: TRBV5-1
j_call: TRBJ2-7

cdr3_aa: ASSTGVSPLH
v_call: TRBV19
j_call: TRBJ1-6

cdr3_aa: ASSQGLTGSANEKLF
v_call: TRBV4-3
j_call: TRBJ1-4

cdr3_aa: ASSDLAGAKGEY
v_call: TRBV6-1
j_call: TRBJ2-7

cdr3_aa: ASSLTSGGYNEQF
v_call: TRBV6-2/TRBV6-3
j_call: TRBJ2-1

cdr3_aa: ASSPSGSRPYGYT
v_call: TRBV14
j_call: TRBJ1-2

cdr3_aa: ASSVEGTGGKKLF
v_call: TRBV9
j_call: TRBJ1-4

cdr3_aa: ASSLAGASGGNKETQY
v_call: TRBV7-2
j_call: TRBJ2-5

cdr3_aa: ASSYSSGTANTEAF
v_call: TRBV6-5
j_call: TRBJ1-1

cdr3_aa: ASSFYRGDMLF
v_call: TRBV12-3/TRBV12-4
j_call: TRBJ1-4

cdr3_aa: ASSQVPFLGSYGYT
v_call: TRBV3-1/TRBV3-2
j_call: TRBJ1-2

cdr3_aa: ASSPLGGGYT
v_call: TRBV7-8
j_call: TRBJ1-2

cdr3_aa: ASSLLGQITGQPQH
v_call: TRBV7-2
j_call: TRBJ1-5

cdr3_aa: ASSIQGALTMGGTDTQY
v_call: TRBV19
j_call: TRBJ2-3

cdr3_aa: ASTTDVQGSYEQY
v_call: TRBV25-1
j_call: TRBJ2-7

cdr3_aa: ASSIAPLAAGPYNEQF
v_call: TRBV19
j_call: TRBJ2-1

cdr3_aa: AISESQGPLWGEAF
v_call: TRBV10-3
j_call: TRBJ1-1

cdr3_aa: ASGFEIASSSYNEQF
v_call: TRBV12-5
j_call: TRBJ2-1

cdr3_aa: ASSFGGLPGGEQF
v_call: TRBV27
j_call: TRBJ2-1

cdr3_aa: ASSSQETQY
v_call: TRBV5-1
j_call: TRBJ2-5

cdr3_aa: SVAGLGGYGYT
v_call: TRBV29-1
j_call: TRBJ1-2

cdr3_aa: ASSYSRGLNTEAF
v_call: TRBV6-5
j_call: TRBJ1-1

cdr3_aa: ATSGSFTDTQY
v_call: TRBV24-1
j_call: TRBJ2-3

cdr3_aa: ASSLDYSEAF
v_call: TRBV5-6
j_call: TRBJ1-1